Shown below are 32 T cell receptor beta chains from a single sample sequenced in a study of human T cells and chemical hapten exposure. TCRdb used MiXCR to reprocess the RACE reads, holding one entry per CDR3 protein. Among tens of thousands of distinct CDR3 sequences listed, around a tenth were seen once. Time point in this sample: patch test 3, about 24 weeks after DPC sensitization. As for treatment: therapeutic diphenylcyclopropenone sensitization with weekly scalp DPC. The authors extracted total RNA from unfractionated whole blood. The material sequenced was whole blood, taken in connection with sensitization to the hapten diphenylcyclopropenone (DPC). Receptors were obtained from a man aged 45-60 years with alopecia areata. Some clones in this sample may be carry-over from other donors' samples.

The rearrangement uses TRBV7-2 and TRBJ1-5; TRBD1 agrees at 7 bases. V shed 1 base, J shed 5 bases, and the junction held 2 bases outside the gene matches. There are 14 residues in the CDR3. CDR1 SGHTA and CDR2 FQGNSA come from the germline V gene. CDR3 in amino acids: CASSLDRGDQPQHF. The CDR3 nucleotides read TGTGCCAGCAGCTTAGACAGGGGAGATCAGCCCCAGCATTTT. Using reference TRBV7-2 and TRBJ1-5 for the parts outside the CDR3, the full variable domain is GAGVSQSPSNKVTEKGKDVELRCDPISGHTALYWYRQSLGQGLEFLIYFQGNSAPDKSGLPSDRFSAERTGGSVSTLTIQRTQQEDSAVYLCASSLDRGDQPQHFGDGTRLSIL.

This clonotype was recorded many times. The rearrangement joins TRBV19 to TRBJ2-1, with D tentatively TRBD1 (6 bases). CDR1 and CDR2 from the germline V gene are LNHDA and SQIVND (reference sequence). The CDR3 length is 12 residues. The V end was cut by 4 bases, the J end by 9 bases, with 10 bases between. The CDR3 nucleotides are TGTGCCAGTAGTAGACAGGCCAGTGAGCAGTTCTTC. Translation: CASSRQASEQFF.

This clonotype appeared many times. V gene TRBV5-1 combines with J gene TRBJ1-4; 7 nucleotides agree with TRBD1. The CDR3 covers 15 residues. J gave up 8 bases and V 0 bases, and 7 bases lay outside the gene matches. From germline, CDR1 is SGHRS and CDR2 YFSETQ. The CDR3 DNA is TGCGCCAGCAGCTTGGGGACAGGAAGGAGCGAAAAACTGTTTTTT. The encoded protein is CASSLGTGRSEKLFF.

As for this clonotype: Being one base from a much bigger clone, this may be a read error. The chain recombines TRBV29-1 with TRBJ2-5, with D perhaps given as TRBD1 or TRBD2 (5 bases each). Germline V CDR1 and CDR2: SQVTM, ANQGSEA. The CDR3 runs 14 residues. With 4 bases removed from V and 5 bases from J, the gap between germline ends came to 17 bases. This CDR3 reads CSVGGDRFGETQYF. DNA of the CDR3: TGCAGCGTTGGAGGGGACCGATTCGGGGAGACCCAGTACTTC.

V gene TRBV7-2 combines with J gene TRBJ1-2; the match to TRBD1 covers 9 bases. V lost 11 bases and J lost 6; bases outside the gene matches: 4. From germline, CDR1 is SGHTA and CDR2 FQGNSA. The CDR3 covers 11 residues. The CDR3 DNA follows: TGTGCCGGACAGGGGACGGATGGCTACACCTTC. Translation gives CAGQGTDGYTF.

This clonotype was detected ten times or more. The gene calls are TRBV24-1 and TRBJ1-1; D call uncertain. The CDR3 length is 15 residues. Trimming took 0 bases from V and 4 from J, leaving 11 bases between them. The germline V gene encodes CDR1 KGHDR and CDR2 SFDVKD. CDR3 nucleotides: TGTGCCACCAGTGATTTGGGGCGGGTATCCACTGAAGCTTTCTTT. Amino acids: CATSDLGRVSTEAFF.

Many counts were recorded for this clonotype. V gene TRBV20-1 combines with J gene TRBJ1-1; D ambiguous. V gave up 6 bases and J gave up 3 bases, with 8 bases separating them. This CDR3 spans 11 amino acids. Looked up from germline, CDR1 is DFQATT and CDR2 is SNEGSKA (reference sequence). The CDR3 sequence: CSATPHTEAFF. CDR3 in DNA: TGCAGTGCAACGCCACACACTGAAGCTTTCTTT.

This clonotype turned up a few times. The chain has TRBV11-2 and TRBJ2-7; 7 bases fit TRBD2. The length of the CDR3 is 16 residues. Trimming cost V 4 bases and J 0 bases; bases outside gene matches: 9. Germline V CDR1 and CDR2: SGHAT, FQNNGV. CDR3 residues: CASSSPPSGPSYEQYF. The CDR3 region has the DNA TGTGCCAGCAGCTCCCCCCCTAGCGGACCCTCCTACGAGCAGTACTTC. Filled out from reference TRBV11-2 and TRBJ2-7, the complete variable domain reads EAGVAQSPRYKIIEKRQSVAFWCNPISGHATLYWYQQILGQGPKLLIQFQNNGVVDDSQLPKDRFSAERLKGVDSTLKIQPAKLEDSAVYLCASSSPPSGPSYEQYFGPGTRLTVT.

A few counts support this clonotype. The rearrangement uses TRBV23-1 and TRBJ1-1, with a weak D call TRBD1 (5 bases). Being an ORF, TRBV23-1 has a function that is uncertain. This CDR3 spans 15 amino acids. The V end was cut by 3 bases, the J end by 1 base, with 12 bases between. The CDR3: CASSHRGISNTEAFF. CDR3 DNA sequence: TGCGCCAGCAGTCATCGGGGCATCTCGAACACTGAAGCTTTCTTT.

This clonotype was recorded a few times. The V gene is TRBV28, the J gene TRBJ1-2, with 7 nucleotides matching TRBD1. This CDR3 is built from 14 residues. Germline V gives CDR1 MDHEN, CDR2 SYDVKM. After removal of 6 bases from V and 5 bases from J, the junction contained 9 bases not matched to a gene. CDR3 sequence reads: CASSTQGVIYGYTF. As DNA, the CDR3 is TGTGCCAGCAGCACCCAGGGGGTGATTTATGGCTACACCTTC.

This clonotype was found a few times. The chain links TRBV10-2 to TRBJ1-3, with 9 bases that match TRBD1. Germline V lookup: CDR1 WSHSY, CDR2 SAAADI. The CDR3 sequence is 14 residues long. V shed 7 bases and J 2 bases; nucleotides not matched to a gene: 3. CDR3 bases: TGCGCCAGCAAACAGGGGGCTACTGGAAACACCATATATTTT. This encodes CASKQGATGNTIYF.

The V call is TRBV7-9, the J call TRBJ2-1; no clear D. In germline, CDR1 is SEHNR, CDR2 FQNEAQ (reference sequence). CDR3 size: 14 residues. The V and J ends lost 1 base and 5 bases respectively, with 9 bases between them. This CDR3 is CASSLGNIDNEQFF. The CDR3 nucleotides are TGTGCCAGCAGCTTAGGAAACATCGACAATGAGCAGTTCTTC.

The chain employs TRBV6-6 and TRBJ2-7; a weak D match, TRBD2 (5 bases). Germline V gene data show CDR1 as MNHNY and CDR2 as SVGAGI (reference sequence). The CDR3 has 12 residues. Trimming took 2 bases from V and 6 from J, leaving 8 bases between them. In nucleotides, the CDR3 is TGTGCCAGCAGTTACGAGGGCCTCGAGCAGTACTTC. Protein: CASSYEGLEQYF.

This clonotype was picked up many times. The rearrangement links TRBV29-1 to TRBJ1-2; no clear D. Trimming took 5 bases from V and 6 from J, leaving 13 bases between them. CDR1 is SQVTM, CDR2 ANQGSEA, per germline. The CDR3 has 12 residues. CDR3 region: CSVRGGFDGYTF. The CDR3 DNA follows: TGCAGCGTTCGGGGAGGGTTTGATGGCTACACCTTC.

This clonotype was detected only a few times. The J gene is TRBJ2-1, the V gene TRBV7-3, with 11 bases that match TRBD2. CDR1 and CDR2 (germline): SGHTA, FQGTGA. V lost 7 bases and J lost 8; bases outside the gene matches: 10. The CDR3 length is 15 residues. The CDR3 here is CASTSGTSGLDEQFF. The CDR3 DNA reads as TGTGCCAGCACGTCCGGGACTAGCGGTTTGGATGAGCAGTTCTTC.

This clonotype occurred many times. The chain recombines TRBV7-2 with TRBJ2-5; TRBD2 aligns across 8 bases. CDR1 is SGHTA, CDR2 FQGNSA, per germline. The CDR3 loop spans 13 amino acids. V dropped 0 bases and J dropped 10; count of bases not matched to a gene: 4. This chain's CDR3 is CASSLATGLDQYF. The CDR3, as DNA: TGTGCCAGCAGCTTAGCGACGGGACTAGACCAGTACTTC.

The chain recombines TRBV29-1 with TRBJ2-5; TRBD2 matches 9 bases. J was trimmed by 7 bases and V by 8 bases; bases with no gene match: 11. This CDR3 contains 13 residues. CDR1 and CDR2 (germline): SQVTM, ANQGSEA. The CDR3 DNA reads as TGCAGCTCAAGGACTAGCGCCACTGGGACCCAGTACTTC. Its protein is CSSRTSATGTQYF.

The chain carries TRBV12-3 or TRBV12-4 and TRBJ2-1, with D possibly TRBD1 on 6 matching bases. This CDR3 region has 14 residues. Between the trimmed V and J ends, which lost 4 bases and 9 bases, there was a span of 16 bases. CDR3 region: CASSSEQGLSEQFF. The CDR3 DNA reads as TGTGCCAGCAGTTCCGAACAGGGTTTAAGTGAGCAGTTCTTC.

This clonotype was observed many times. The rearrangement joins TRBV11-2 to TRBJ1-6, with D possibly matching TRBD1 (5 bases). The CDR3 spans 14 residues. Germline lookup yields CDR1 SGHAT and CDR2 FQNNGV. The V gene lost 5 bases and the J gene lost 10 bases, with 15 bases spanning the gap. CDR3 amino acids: CASSRPGEDSPLHF. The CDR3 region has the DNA TGTGCCAGCAGCCGCCCGGGGGAGGACTCACCCCTCCACTTT.

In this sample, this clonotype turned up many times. The CDR3 sequence is CASSYSPASGLYNEQFF. CDR3 sequence (DNA): TGTGCCAGCAGTTACTCGCCGGCTAGCGGGCTCTACAATGAGCAGTTCTTC. The rearrangement joins TRBV6-2 or TRBV6-3 to TRBJ2-1; TRBD2 matches at 8 bases. There are 17 residues in the CDR3. J lost 3 bases, V lost 0 bases, and 7 bases had no gene match. Germline lookup yields CDR1 MNHEY and CDR2 SVGEGT.

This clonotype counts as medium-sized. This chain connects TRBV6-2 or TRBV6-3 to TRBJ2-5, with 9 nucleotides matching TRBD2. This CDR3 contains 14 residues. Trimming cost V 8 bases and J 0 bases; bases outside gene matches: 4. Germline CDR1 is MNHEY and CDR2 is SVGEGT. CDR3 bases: TGTGCCAGCCTCAGCGGGAGGTACCAAGAGACCCAGTACTTC. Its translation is CASLSGRYQETQYF.

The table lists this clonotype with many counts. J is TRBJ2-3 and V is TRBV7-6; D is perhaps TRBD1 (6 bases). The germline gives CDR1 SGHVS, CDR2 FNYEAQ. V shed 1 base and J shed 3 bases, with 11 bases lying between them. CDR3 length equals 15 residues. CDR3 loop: CASSLGQVLTDTQYF. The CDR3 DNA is TGTGCCAGCAGCTTAGGACAGGTTTTGACAGATACGCAGTATTTT.

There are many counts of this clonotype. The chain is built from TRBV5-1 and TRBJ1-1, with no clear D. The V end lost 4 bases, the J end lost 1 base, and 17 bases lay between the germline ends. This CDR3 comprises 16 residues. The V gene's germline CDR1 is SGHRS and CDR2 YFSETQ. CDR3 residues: CASSLMSSLQNTEAFF. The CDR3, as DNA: TGCGCCAGCAGCCTAATGTCGTCGCTTCAGAACACTGAAGCTTTCTTT.

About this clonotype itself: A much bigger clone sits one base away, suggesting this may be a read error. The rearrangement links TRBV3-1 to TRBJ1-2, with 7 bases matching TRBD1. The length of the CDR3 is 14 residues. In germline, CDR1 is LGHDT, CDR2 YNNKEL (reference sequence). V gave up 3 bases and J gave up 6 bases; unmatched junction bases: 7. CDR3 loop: CASSQETGPNGYTF. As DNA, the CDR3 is TGTGCCAGCAGCCAGGAGACAGGGCCCAATGGCTACACCTTC.

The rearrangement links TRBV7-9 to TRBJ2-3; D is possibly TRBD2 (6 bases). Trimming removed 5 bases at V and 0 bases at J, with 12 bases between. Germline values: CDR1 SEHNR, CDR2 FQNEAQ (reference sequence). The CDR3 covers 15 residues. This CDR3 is CASSLISGSTDTQYF. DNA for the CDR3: TGTGCCAGCAGCCTCATCAGCGGGAGCACAGATACGCAGTATTTT. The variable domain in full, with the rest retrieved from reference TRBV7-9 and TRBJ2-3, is DTGVSQNPRHKITKRGQNVTFRCDPISEHNRLYWYRQTLGQGPEFLTYFQNEAQLEKSRLLSDRFSAERPKGSFSTLEIQRTEQGDSAMYLCASSLISGSTDTQYFGPGTRLTVL.

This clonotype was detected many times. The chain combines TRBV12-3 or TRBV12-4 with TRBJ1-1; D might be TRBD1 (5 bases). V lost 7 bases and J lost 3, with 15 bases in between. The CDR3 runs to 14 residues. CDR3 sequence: CASNQQGPDTEAFF. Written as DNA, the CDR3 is TGTGCCAGCAACCAGCAGGGCCCGGACACTGAAGCTTTCTTT.

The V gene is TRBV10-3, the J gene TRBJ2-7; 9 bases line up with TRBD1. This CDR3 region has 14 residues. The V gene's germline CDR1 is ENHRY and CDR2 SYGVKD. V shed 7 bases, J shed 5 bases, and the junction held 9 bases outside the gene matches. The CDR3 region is CAITIGQGRNEQYF. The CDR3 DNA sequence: TGTGCCATCACTATAGGACAGGGGAGGAACGAGCAGTACTTC.

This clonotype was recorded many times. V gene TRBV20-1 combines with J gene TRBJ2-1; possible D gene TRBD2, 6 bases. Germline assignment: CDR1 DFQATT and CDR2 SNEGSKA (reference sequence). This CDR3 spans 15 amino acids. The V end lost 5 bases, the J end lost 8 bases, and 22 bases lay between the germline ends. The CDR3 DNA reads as TGCAGTGCTCGGCCCGGGACTGCCCATGGGGATGAGCAGTTCTTC. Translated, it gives CSARPGTAHGDEQFF.

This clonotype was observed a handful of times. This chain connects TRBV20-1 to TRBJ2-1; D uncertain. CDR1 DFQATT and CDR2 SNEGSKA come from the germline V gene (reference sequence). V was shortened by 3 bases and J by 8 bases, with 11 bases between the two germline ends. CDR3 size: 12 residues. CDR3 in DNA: TGCAGTGCTAGGTGGATAGGATATGAGCAGTTCTTC. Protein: CSARWIGYEQFF.

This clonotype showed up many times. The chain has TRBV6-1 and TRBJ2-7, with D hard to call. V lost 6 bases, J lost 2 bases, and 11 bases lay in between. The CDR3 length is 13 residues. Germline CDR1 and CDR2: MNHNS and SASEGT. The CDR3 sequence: CASRAPGTYEQYF. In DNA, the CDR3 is TGTGCCAGCAGGGCCCCAGGAACCTACGAGCAGTACTTC.

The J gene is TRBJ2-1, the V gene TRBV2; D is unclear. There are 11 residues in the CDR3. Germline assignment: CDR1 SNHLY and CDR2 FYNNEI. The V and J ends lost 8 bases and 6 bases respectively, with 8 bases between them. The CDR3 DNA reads TGTGCCAGCGCCGGAATCAATGAGCAGTTCTTC. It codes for CASAGINEQFF.

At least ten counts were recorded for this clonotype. In DNA form, the CDR3 reads TGTGCCAGCAGTGTGACTAGCGGGAGAACAGATACGCAGTATTTT. This sequence encodes CASSVTSGRTDTQYF. The chain uses TRBV28 and TRBJ2-3, with 12 bases matching TRBD2. Germline V CDR1 and CDR2: MDHEN, SYDVKM. The CDR3 contains 15 residues. Unmatched junction bases numbered 3, after V lost 5 bases and J lost 3 bases. The entire variable domain, with the rest obtained from reference TRBV28 and TRBJ2-3, is as follows: DVKVTQSSRYLVKRTGEKVFLECVQDMDHENMFWYRQDPGLGLRLIYFSYDVKMKEKGDIPEGYSVSREKKERFSLILESASTNQTSMYLCASSVTSGRTDTQYFGPGTRLTVL.